This T cell receptor (beta chain) is drawn from a study of blood T cells in healthy people across ages. A second PCR of 7 to 11 cycles used a sample-barcoded 5' primer and a J-beta primer mix. Each CDR3 protein is one row after TCRdb ran MiXCR on the 5' RACE reads. The sample consists of about 1.8 million distinct CDR3 sequences, 49% of them appearing once. Germline CDR1 ENHRY, CDR2 SYGVKD. The CDR3 runs to 16 residues. This clonotype turned up a few times. One junction end disagrees with the germline gene, perhaps due to a read error. Each donor was a healthy Caucasian individual from Russia, aged about 6 to 90. Isolating PBMCs gave at least 6.5 million of these cells per sample.

Sequencing was carried out using blood. The sequence was obtained from a woman between 40 and 50 years old in good health. The chain uses TRBV10-3 and TRBJ2-7; 8 positions match TRBD2. In DNA form, the CDR3 reads TGTGCCATCGCGGGGGGAATTAGGGACGCCGGCTACGCGCAGTACTTC. Amino acid sequence: CAIAGGIRDAGYAQYF.